This TCR beta chain was identified in a study of shared clonotypes between healthy human individuals. Overall study findings and caveats: How much donors shared clonotypes was expected to be affected by sequencing depth.

As to this clone: No antigen is known for it.

As processed by the authors: Sequence data from immunoSEQ were junction-only and lacked quality scores; consequently, filtering differed. Using immunoSEQ multiplex PCR, the repertoire was profiled, and TCRdb retains in-frame clones only, with some absent. V, J and clone size are taken as reported in that table, and D and trimming were inferred from the DNA itself. This table holds around 750,000 clones, under 80% found once. V was cut by 6 bases and J by 3 bases, with 15 bases left in between. This CDR3 contains 14 residues. The germline CDR1 and CDR2 sequences are MDHEN and SYDVKM. This sequence originates from a woman aged 25 to 39 in good health. Input material: memory CD4+ T cells sorted from blood. Subset indicated: CD45RA-negative fraction. The gene calls are TRBV28 and TRBJ2-7; D is perhaps TRBD1 (6 bases). This chain's CDR3 is CASRKTGANYEQYF. CDR3 nucleotides: TGTGCCAGCAGGAAGACAGGAGCAAACTACGAGCAGTACTTC.